This record concerns one TCR beta chain sequence. The CDR3 spans 14 residues. Germline V gives CDR1 SGHRS, CDR2 YFSETQ. Trimming at V came to 4 bases and at J to 4 bases, leaving 6 bases not matched to a gene. This sample was taken from a study of blood T cells in healthy people across ages. Through a sample-barcoded 5' primer and a J-beta primer mix, a second PCR was run for roughly 6 to 12 cycles. TCRdb re-analysed the 5' RACE reads in MiXCR, keeping a single row per CDR3 protein. The sample records 790,000 or so distinct CDR3 sequences, 46% being singletons. The chain is built from TRBV5-1 and TRBJ2-5; 8 positions match TRBD2. What was sequenced was blood. The sequence came from a man older than 75 in good health. The CDR3 bases are TGCGCCAGCAGCCCGGGGGGGACAAGAGAGACCCAGTACTTC. Translating it yields CASSPGGTRETQYF. Full variable domain (rest looked up from reference TRBV5-1 and TRBJ2-5): KAGVTQTPRYLIKTRGQQVTLSCSPISGHRSVSWYQQTPGQGLQFLFEYFSETQRNKGNFPGRFSGRQFSNSRSEMNVSTLELGDSALYLCASSPGGTRETQYFGPGTRLLVL.